This T cell receptor (beta chain) was sequenced in a study of response to subunit inactivated influenza vaccine. Ten or more counts support this clonotype. The CDR3 length is 15 residues. Trimming took off 5 bases at V and 2 bases at J, with 13 bases between the two ends. In germline, CDR1 is SGHVS, CDR2 FQNEAQ. TCRdb re-derived calls from the RT-PCR reads in MiXCR, one entry per CDR3 protein. The sample includes 300,000 to 350,000 distinct CDR3 sequences, approximately 23% of them seen just once. The sequence was obtained from a man aged 50 to 69 who received an inactivated influenza vaccine. The sequencing used PBMCs from blood, collected about 20 months after vaccination. The rearrangement links TRBV7-8 to TRBJ1-5; a possible D gene is TRBD1 (5 bases). CDR3 amino acids: CASSPLSRGNQPQHF. Written as DNA, the CDR3 is TGTGCCAGCAGCCCCCTTAGCAGGGGCAATCAGCCCCAGCATTTT.